The 26 T cell receptor beta chains presented below share a single source sample, sequenced in a study of T cells in Graves' hyperthyroidism and ophthalmopathy. RNA transcripts gave rise to amplified TCR beta CDR3 regions. An initial round of RT-PCR targeting the TCR CDR3 relied on the HTBI primer set. From the multiplex PCR reads, TCRdb called clonotypes with MiXCR, one entry per CDR3 protein. The repertoire holds approximately 640,000 distinct CDR3 sequences, with approximately 42% as singletons. Sample: peripheral blood or thyroid tissue (not recorded which). These receptors came from an adult man with Graves' disease, either hyperthyroidism or ophthalmopathy (not recorded which).

The chain links TRBV19 to TRBJ1-5, with D possibly being TRBD1 (6 bases). Trimming removed 2 bases at V and 8 bases at J, with 10 bases between. Germline lookup yields CDR1 LNHDA and CDR2 SQIVND (reference sequence). The CDR3 spans 13 residues. As DNA, the CDR3 is TGTGCCAGTAGTATAACAGGGAGGGAGCCCCAGCATTTT. It codes for CASSITGREPQHF.

V and J are TRBV2 and TRBJ1-5, with D possibly being TRBD1 (6 bases). The CDR3 totals 13 residues. The V and J ends lost 5 bases and 6 bases respectively, with 11 bases between them. The germline CDR1 and CDR2 sequences are SNHLY and FYNNEI. The CDR3 loop is CASSTTGFQPQHF. DNA for the CDR3: TGTGCCAGCAGTACCACAGGGTTTCAGCCCCAGCATTTT. The variable domain in full, completed from reference TRBV2 and TRBJ1-5, reads EPEVTQTPSHQVTQMGQEVILRCVPISNHLYFYWYRQILGQKVEFLVSFYNNEISEKSEIFDDQFSVERPDGSNFTLKIRSTKLEDSAMYFCASSTTGFQPQHFGDGTRLSIL.

The chain couples TRBV27 to TRBJ2-7, with TRBD1 matching over 7 bases. CDR1 is MNHEY, CDR2 SMNVEV, per germline (reference sequence). Losses at the gene ends were 4 bases for V and 5 bases for J; bases not matched to a gene: 8. The CDR3 contains 14 residues. This CDR3 reads CASSSNRGRDEQYF. Written as DNA, the CDR3 is TGTGCCAGCAGTTCCAACAGGGGAAGGGACGAGCAGTACTTC.

In its sample, this clonotype was seen many times. The gene calls are TRBV7-9 and TRBJ1-2, with 9 bases identical to TRBD1. The CDR3 sequence is 13 residues long. Looked up from germline, CDR1 is SEHNR and CDR2 is FQNEAQ (reference sequence). The trim removed 4 bases at V and 8 bases at J, leaving 5 bases unmatched. The CDR3 DNA reads TGTGCCAGCAGCTCGGACAGGGGACGAGGCTACACCTTC. Its translation is CASSSDRGRGYTF.

The chain employs TRBV15 and TRBJ2-2; TRBD1 matches 9 bases. J gave up 8 bases and V 0 bases, and 4 bases lay outside the gene matches. Germline V lookup: CDR1 LNHNV, CDR2 YYDKDF (reference sequence). CDR3 length: 15 amino acids. The CDR3 here is CATSRDLGTGGELFF. The CDR3 DNA reads as TGTGCCACCAGCAGAGATCTCGGGACAGGGGGGGAGCTGTTTTTT.

The rearrangement uses TRBV9 and TRBJ2-7, with 10 bases aligning to TRBD1. V dropped 3 bases and J dropped 2; count of bases not matched to a gene: 5. From germline, CDR1 is SGDLS and CDR2 YYNGEE. This CDR3 is built from 15 residues. CDR3 residues: CASSATGGIAYEQYF. The CDR3 nucleotides are TGTGCCAGCAGCGCGACAGGGGGCATTGCCTACGAGCAGTACTTC.

This rearrangement joins TRBV20-1 to TRBJ2-7, with 8 bases that match TRBD2. The V and J ends lost 3 bases and 0 bases, in that order; junction bases with no gene match: 10. The CDR3 is 16 amino acids. Germline V gene sequence: CDR1 DFQATT, CDR2 SNEGSKA (reference sequence). The CDR3 DNA is TGCAGTGCTAGCGCAGGGGCGGGGGGCTTCTCCTACGAGCAGTACTTC. Its translation is CSASAGAGGFSYEQYF.

The genes are TRBV25-1 and TRBJ1-2; D not certain. CDR1 and CDR2 from the germline V gene are MGHDK and SYGVNS. The CDR3 extends over 15 amino acids. V was cut by 8 bases and J by 4 bases, with 20 bases left in between. The CDR3 region is CASSPREGTPYGYTF. The CDR3 coding sequence is TGTGCCAGCTCACCCCGGGAGGGAACGCCCTATGGCTACACCTTC.

With respect to this clonotype: It is likely a read error, because the conserved phenylalanine at the end of the CDR3 is missing. The limits of the CDR3 on the DNA are not certain, so only TCRdb's listed CDR3 is given. V is TRBV19 and J is TRBJ1-1; the D call TRBD1 from the table was never checked on the DNA. 10 amino acids form the CDR3, both terminal residues included. The germline gives CDR1 LNHDA, CDR2 SQIVND (reference sequence). The CDR3 is CASSGDRGNY.

In regard to this clonotype: This sequence may be a read error, since a much larger clone differs from it by one base. V gene TRBV7-9 combines with J gene TRBJ1-6; no clear D gene. Germline V CDR1 and CDR2: SEHNR, FQNEAQ (reference sequence). CDR3 length equals 14 residues. The chain's CDR3 is CVSSFRRYNSPLHF. In DNA, the CDR3 is TGTGTCAGCAGCTTTCGACGGTATAATTCACCCCTCCACTTT.

The chain combines TRBV10-3 with TRBJ2-7; 12 nucleotides agree with TRBD2. The CDR3 sequence is 13 residues long. Per the germline V gene, CDR1 is ENHRY and CDR2 is SYGVKD. Losses at the gene ends were 8 bases for V and 7 bases for J; bases not matched to a gene: 6. The CDR3 region is CAILTSGRVEQYF. In nucleotides, the CDR3 is TGTGCCATCCTGACTAGCGGGAGAGTTGAGCAGTACTTC.

The chain has TRBV2 and TRBJ2-5; 7 nucleotides agree with TRBD1. Germline V lookup: CDR1 SNHLY, CDR2 FYNNEI. This CDR3 comprises 15 residues. V shed 8 bases, J shed 3 bases, and the junction held 12 bases outside the gene matches. The CDR3 region has the DNA TGTGCCAGCTCACCTGACAGGGAACCTAAAGAGACCCAGTACTTC. This codes for CASSPDREPKETQYF.

This clonotype was detected ten times or more. V is TRBV9 and J is TRBJ1-3; no reliable D call. V was cut by 3 bases and J by 4 bases, with 5 bases left in between. The V gene's germline CDR1 is SGDLS and CDR2 YYNGEE. The length of the CDR3 is 12 residues. CDR3 amino acids: CASSGQGNTIYF. Here the CDR3 DNA reads TGTGCCAGCAGCGGTCAGGGAAACACCATATATTTT.

V is TRBV7-3 and J is TRBJ2-7; D may be TRBD2 (7 bases). The CDR3 is 13 residues long. Germline V gene lookup returns CDR1 SGHTA and CDR2 FQGTGA. V was shortened by 2 bases and J by 6 bases, with 11 bases between the two germline ends. As DNA, the CDR3 is TGTGCCAGCAGCTTAGGCGGGGGCGGCGAGCAGTACTTC. The encoded protein is CASSLGGGGEQYF. Full variable domain (outside the CDR3, taken from reference TRBV7-3 and TRBJ2-7): GAGVSQTPSNKVTEKGKYVELRCDPISGHTALYWYRQSLGQGPEFLIYFQGTGAADDSGLPNDRFFAVRPEGSVSTLKIQRTERGDSAVYLCASSLGGGGEQYFGPGTRLTVT.

The chain couples TRBV6-1 to TRBJ2-5; TRBD1 aligns across 9 bases. CDR1 and CDR2 (germline): MNHNS, SASEGT. The CDR3 is 15 amino acids. V shed 6 bases and J 5 bases; nucleotides not matched to a gene: 10. Here the CDR3 reads CASRHRDRAMETQYF. Here the CDR3 DNA reads TGTGCCAGCAGACACCGGGACAGGGCCATGGAGACCCAGTACTTC.

This clonotype was recorded many times. The V call is TRBV20-1, the J call TRBJ1-4, with D uncertain. The CDR3 runs 13 residues. V lost 6 bases, J lost 8 bases, and 16 bases lay in between. CDR1 and CDR2 from the germline V gene are DFQATT and SNEGSKA (reference sequence). The CDR3 DNA is TGCAGTGCCCTGCGGTCCGATAGCGAAAAACTGTTTTTT. It specifies CSALRSDSEKLFF.

The chain joins TRBV2 to TRBJ2-7; possible D gene TRBD2, 6 bases. This CDR3 contains 13 residues. V gave up 4 bases and J gave up 5 bases, with 12 bases separating them. The germline CDR1 and CDR2 sequences are SNHLY and FYNNEI. The CDR3 loop is CASSGSGRNEQYF. The CDR3 coding sequence is TGTGCCAGCAGTGGCTCAGGGAGGAACGAGCAGTACTTC.

This clonotype came up once. The rearrangement joins TRBV2 to TRBJ1-6, with a weak D call TRBD1 (6 bases). The CDR3 is 16 amino acids. Germline loops: CDR1 SNHLY, CDR2 FYNNEI. V shed 6 bases and J shed 4 bases, with 16 bases lying between them. The CDR3 nucleotides read TGTGCCAGCAGCCGATTAACCAGGGGTTATAATTCACCCCTCCACTTT. As protein: CASSRLTRGYNSPLHF. The full variable domain, completed using reference TRBV2 and TRBJ1-6, is EPEVTQTPSHQVTQMGQEVILRCVPISNHLYFYWYRQILGQKVEFLVSFYNNEISEKSEIFDDQFSVERPDGSNFTLKIRSTKLEDSAMYFCASSRLTRGYNSPLHFGNGTRLTVT.

The chain employs TRBV7-9 and TRBJ1-1; 9 nucleotides agree with TRBD1. Germline V lookup: CDR1 SEHNR, CDR2 FQNEAQ (reference sequence). The V gene end was trimmed by 0 bases and the J gene end by 1 base; junction bases not matched to a gene: 6. The CDR3 consists of 17 residues. This CDR3 is CASSLAGQGFKNTEAFF. In DNA, the CDR3 is TGTGCCAGCAGCTTAGCGGGACAGGGATTCAAGAACACTGAAGCTTTCTTT. Together with reference TRBV7-9 and TRBJ1-1, the CDR3 gives the full variable domain: DTGVSQNPRHKITKRGQNVTFRCDPISEHNRLYWYRQTLGQGPEFLTYFQNEAQLEKSRLLSDRFSAERPKGSFSTLEIQRTEQGDSAMYLCASSLAGQGFKNTEAFFGQGTRLTVV.

This clonotype was recorded at least ten times. This sequence joins TRBV10-3 and TRBJ2-7; D ambiguous. Germline V gene lookup returns CDR1 ENHRY and CDR2 SYGVKD. The CDR3 has 11 residues. Trimming shortened V by 6 bases and J by 1 base, and 4 bases separated the two germline ends. Here the CDR3 reads CAIRESYEQYF. As DNA, the CDR3 is TGTGCCATCAGGGAATCCTACGAGCAGTACTTC.

There are many counts of this clonotype. The chain employs TRBV15 and TRBJ1-6; D might be TRBD1 (6 bases). The germline V and J ends were trimmed by 9 bases and 3 bases, with 12 bases remaining between them. The CDR3 length is 14 residues. Germline V gene data show CDR1 as LNHNV and CDR2 as YYDKDF (reference sequence). The CDR3 coding sequence is TGTGCCACTGGAGACAGGAACTATAATTCACCCCTCCACTTT. Translating it yields CATGDRNYNSPLHF.

The table lists this clonotype with many counts. The genes are TRBV11-2 and TRBJ2-7; tentative D call: TRBD1 (6 bases). There are 13 residues in the CDR3. The V gene lost 0 bases and the J gene lost 6 bases, with 9 bases spanning the gap. Germline CDR1 reads SGHAT; CDR2 reads FQNNGV. In nucleotides, the CDR3 is TGTGCCAGCAGCTTAGACAGGGGACGCGAGCAGTACTTC. The encoded protein is CASSLDRGREQYF.

This chain links TRBV6-1 with TRBJ1-5; D perhaps matches TRBD1 (6 bases). CDR3 length: 14 residues. The V gene lost 6 bases and the J gene lost 6 bases, with 15 bases spanning the gap. Per germline, CDR1 MNHNS and CDR2 SASEGT. CDR3 in amino acids: CASRPGGGLQPQHF. The DNA for the CDR3 is TGTGCCAGCAGGCCTGGGGGGGGGCTTCAGCCCCAGCATTTT.

The chain couples TRBV6-5 to TRBJ2-6; tentatively, D is TRBD2 (5 bases). The V and J ends lost 8 bases and 0 bases respectively, with 11 bases between them. In germline, CDR1 is MNHEY, CDR2 SVGAGI. This CDR3 region has 15 residues. The CDR3 region is CASSKGGSGANVLTF. The CDR3, as DNA: TGTGCCAGCTCAAAAGGAGGCTCTGGGGCCAACGTCCTGACTTTC.

This clonotype has just a few counts. This chain uses TRBV12-3 or TRBV12-4 with TRBJ2-7; D is perhaps TRBD1 (6 bases). This CDR3 has 14 amino acids. Trimming shortened V by 6 bases and J by 1 base, and 13 bases separated the two germline ends. This CDR3 reads CASRDRSGSYEQYF. CDR3 in DNA: TGTGCCAGCAGAGACAGGTCCGGGTCCTACGAGCAGTACTTC.

The gene calls are TRBV7-3 and TRBJ1-1, with 9 bases aligning to TRBD1. The CDR3 extends over 15 amino acids. CDR1 is SGHTA, CDR2 FQGTGA, per germline. V was pared by 9 bases and J by 4 bases, with 12 bases of the junction left unmatched. The CDR3 loop reads CASSPMGQGSTEAFF. CDR3 nucleotides: TGTGCCAGTAGCCCCATGGGACAGGGAAGCACTGAAGCTTTCTTT.